This T cell receptor beta chain was captured by sequencing in a study of B cell selection in AIRE deficiency. The CDR3 is 14 residues long. The J segment lost 3 bases and the V segment lost 6 bases, leaving 4 bases of the junction unmatched. Germline loops: CDR1 SNHLY, CDR2 FYNNEI. The sorted conventional CD4 T cells were gated as CD4+CD127+. Measured with immunoSEQ multiplex PCR; TCRdb has only the in-frame clones, and not every one. The table records about 24,000 clones, approximately 96% of them present only once. Sequencing input: CD4+CD127+ conventional T cells sorted from PBMCs. The origin of this receptor is a human donor in good health. The chain employs TRBV2 and TRBJ1-4, with TRBD1 identical over 7 bases. The CDR3 bases are TGTGCCAGCAGGTACAGGGGTGCTAATGAAAAACTGTTTTTT. Protein product: CASRYRGANEKLFF.